This TCR beta chain was retrieved from a study of blood T cell repertoires in COVID-19 (dated by TCRdb to 2020 to 2022). With respect to the entire study: Samples covering the acute and convalescent phases of COVID-19 were provided by collaborators in the United States, Italy and Spain. The material from the prospective study consisted of cDNA or gDNA derived from T cells, B-cell-depleted T cells, or PBMCs. The dataset comprised deeply sampled blood TCRbeta repertoires from subjects exposed to, actively infected with, or recovered from COVID-19. HLA class I and class II types, where available, came from metadata supplied by the sample provider rather than from assay-based typing. The samples were drawn from two sources: the first 160 participants of the ongoing ImmuneRACE study, and 1,000 to 1,500 subjects contributed by 6 global collaborators. The sample metadata nearly always contained a de-identified subject ID, COVID-19 status, age in years and sex. A freely available public database, intended as a resource for researchers studying the immune response to SARS-CoV-2, is where the repertoires were released. Study-level results and caveats: Clinical and demographic metadata were provided uncurated, with the amount varying by source and participant.

The immunoSEQ Assay, a bias-controlled multiplex PCR, was used to amplify TCRbeta CDR3 regions from genomic DNA. On the study's bioinformatics: The number of nucleated cells in each sample was estimated by amplification of reference gene primers within the assay. Sequence reads were collapsed and filtered to measure the absolute abundance of every unique TCRbeta CDR3 rearrangement. For each sample, productive Simpson clonality was calculated as the square root of Simpson's diversity index across productive rearrangements. Sourced from immuneACCESS, this table was stored by TCRdb with only in-frame sequences that have V and J called. A share of the clones is absent; for the studies checked, an unresolved V gene accounts for under half, and the remainder has no known explanation. V and J calls plus clone size are reproduced from that table; the DNA served to infer D and trimming. For this sample the table gives 20,000 or so clones, of which 80% to 90% were detected only once. 3% to 4% of the sample comes from the top ten.

CDR1 SGHTA and CDR2 FQGNSA were looked up in the germline V gene. From the cysteine up to the phenylalanine, the CDR3 has a length of 14 residues. Left in the record is the CDR3 DNA by itself, 42 bases read in frame from the first base. V loses 3 bases of germline sequence and J loses 0 bases, and the interval between the two ends is 5 bases. The collaborating institutions used their own protocols to collect whole blood in K2EDTA tubes. For TCRbeta analysis, collaborators shipped samples as frozen whole blood, isolated PBMCs, or DNA extracted from either of those sample types. Comments on this clone: It has no known antigen specificity. The input lacks base qualities; no much larger clone sits a single base away.

The clonotype was recovered from a human donor in a cohort sampled during active COVID-19. Sequenced: peripheral blood. The chain joins TRBV7-2 to TRBJ2-2; the D gene assignment is ambiguous. The CDR3 is CASSFSSNTGELFF. The bases are TGTGCCAGCAGCTTCTCTTCGAACACCGGGGAGCTGTTTTTT.